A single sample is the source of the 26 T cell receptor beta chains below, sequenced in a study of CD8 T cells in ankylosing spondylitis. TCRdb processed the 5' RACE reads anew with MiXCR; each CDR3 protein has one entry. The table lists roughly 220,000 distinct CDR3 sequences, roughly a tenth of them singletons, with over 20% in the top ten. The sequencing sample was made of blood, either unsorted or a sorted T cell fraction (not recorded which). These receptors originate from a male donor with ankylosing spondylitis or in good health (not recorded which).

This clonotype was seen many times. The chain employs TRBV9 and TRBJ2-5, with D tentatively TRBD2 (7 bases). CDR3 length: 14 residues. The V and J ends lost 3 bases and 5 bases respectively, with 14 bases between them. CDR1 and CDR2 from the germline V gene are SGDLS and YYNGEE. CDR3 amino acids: CASSGGGNRETQYF. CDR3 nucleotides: TGTGCCAGCAGCGGGGGGGGCAATCGGGAGACCCAGTACTTC.

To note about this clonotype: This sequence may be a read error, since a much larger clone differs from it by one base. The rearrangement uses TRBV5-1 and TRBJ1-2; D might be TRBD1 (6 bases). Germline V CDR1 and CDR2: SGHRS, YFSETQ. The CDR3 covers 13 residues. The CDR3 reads CASSGQGNYGDTF. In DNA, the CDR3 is TGCGCCAGCAGCGGGCAGGGGAACTATGGCGACACCTTC.

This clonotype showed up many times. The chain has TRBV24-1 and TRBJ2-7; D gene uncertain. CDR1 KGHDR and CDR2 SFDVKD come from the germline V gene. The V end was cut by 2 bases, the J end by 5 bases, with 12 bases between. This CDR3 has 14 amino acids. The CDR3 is CATSDSNRPDEQYF. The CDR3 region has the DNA TGTGCCACCAGTGATTCAAATCGACCGGACGAGCAGTACTTC.

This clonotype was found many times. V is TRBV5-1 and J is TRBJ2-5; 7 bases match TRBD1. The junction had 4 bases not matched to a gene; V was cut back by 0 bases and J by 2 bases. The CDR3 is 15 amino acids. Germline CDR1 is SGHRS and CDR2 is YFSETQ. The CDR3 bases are TGCGCCAGCAGCTTGGACAGGGGCGGACAAGAGACCCAGTACTTC. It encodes CASSLDRGGQETQYF.

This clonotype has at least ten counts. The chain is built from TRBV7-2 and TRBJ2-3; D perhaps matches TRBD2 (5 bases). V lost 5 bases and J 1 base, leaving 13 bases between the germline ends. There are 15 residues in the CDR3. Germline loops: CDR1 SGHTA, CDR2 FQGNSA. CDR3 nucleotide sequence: TGTGCCAGCAGCCAGTCTAGCTCTCGCACAGATACGCAGTATTTT. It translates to CASSQSSSRTDTQYF.

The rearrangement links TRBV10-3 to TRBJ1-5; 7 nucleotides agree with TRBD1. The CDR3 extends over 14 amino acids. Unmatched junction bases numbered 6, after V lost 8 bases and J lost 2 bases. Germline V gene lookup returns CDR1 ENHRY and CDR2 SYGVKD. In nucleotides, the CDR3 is TGTGCCATCCGACAGGGATTGGGCAATCAGCCCCAGCATTTT. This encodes CAIRQGLGNQPQHF.

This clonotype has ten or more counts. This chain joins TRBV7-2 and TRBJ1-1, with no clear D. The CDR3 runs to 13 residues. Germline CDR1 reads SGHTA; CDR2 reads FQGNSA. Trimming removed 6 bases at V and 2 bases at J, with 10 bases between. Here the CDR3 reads CASRLTDNTEAFF. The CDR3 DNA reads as TGTGCCAGCAGGCTGACTGATAACACTGAAGCTTTCTTT.

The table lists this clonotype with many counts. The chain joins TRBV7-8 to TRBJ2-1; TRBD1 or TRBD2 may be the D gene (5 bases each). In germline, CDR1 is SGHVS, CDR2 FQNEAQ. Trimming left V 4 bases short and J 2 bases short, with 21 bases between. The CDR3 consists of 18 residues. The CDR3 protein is CASSSKWLGTPPYNEQFF. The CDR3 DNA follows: TGTGCCAGCAGCTCTAAGTGGTTAGGGACGCCACCCTACAATGAGCAGTTCTTC.

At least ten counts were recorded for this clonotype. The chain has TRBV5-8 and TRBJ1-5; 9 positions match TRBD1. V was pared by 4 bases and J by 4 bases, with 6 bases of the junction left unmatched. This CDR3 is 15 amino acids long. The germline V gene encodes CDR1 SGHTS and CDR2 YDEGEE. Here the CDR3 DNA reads TGTGCCAGCAGCCGGACAGGGGTTGGGAATCAGCCCCAGCATTTT. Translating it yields CASSRTGVGNQPQHF. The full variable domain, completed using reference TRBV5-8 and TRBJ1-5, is EAGVTQSPTHLIKTRGQQATLRCSPISGHTSVYWYQQALGLGLQFLLWYDEGEERNRGNFPPRFSGRQFPNYSSELNVNALELEDSALYLCASSRTGVGNQPQHFGDGTRLSIL.

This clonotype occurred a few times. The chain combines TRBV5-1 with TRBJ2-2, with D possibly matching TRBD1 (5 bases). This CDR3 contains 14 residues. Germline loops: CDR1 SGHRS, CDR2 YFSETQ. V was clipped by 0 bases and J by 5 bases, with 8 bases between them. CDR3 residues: CASSLGQITGELFF. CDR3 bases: TGCGCCAGCAGCTTGGGACAGATTACCGGGGAGCTGTTTTTT.

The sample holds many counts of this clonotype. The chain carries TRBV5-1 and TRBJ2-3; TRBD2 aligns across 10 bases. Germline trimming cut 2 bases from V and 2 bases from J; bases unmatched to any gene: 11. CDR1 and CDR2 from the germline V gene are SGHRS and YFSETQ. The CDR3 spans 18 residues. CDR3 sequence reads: CASSFSPSGGHNTDTQYF. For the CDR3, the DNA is TGCGCCAGCAGCTTCTCACCTAGCGGGGGTCACAACACAGATACGCAGTATTTT.

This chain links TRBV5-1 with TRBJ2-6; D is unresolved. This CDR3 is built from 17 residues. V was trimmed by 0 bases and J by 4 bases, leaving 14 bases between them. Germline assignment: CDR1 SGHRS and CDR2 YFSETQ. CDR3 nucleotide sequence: TGCGCCAGCAGCTTGGGGGTAGTGCGTTCCGGGGCCAACGTCCTGACTTTC. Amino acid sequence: CASSLGVVRSGANVLTF.

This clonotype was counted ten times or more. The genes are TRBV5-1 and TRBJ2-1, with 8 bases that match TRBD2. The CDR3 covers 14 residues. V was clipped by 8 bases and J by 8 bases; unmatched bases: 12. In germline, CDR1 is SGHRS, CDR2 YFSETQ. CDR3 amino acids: CASNSGASGDEQFF. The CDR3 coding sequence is TGCGCCAGTAATAGCGGGGCCTCCGGCGATGAGCAGTTCTTC.

As DNA, the CDR3 is TGCAGCACAGCCAACAGAGCTATCGACATGAACACTGAAGCTTTCTTT. It codes for CSTANRAIDMNTEAFF. The genes are TRBV29-1 and TRBJ1-1, with D uncertain. This CDR3 spans 16 amino acids. Germline CDR1 is SQVTM and CDR2 is ANQGSEA. The V end lost 8 bases, the J end lost 0 bases, and 22 bases lay between the germline ends.

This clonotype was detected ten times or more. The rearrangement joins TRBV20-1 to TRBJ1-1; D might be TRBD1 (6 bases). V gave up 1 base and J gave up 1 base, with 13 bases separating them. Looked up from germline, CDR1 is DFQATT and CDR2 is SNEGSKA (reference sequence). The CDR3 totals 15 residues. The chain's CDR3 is CSARGPGGKNTEAFF. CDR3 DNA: TGCAGTGCTAGAGGACCCGGGGGCAAGAACACTGAAGCTTTCTTT.

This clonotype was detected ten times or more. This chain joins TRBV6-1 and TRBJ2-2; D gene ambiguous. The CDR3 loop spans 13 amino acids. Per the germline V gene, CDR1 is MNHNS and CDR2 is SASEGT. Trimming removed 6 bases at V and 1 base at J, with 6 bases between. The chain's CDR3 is CASSPLNTGELFF. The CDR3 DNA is TGTGCCAGCAGCCCGCTGAACACCGGGGAGCTGTTTTTT.

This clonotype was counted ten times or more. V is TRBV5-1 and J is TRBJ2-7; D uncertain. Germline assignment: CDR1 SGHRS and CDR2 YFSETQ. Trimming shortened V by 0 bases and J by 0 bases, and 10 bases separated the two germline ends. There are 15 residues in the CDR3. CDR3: CASSLGAVSSYEQYF. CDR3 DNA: TGCGCCAGCAGCTTGGGTGCAGTAAGCTCCTACGAGCAGTACTTC.

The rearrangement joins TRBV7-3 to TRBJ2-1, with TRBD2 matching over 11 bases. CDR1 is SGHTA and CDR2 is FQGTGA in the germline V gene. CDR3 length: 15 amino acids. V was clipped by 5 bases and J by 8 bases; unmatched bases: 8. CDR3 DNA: TGTGCCAGCAGCCCAACTAGCGGGGGAGTCGATGAGCAGTTCTTC. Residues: CASSPTSGGVDEQFF.

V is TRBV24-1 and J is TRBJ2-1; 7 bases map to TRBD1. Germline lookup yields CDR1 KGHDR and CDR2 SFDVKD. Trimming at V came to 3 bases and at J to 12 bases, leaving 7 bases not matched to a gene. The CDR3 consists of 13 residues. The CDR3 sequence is CATSDGTGTVQFF. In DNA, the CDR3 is TGTGCCACCAGTGATGGGACCGGGACAGTGCAGTTCTTC.

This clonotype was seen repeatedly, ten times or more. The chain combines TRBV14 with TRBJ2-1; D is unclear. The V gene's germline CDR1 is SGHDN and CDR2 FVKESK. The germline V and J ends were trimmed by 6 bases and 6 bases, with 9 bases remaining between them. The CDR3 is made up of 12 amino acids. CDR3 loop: CASSYVVNEQFF. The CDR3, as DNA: TGTGCCAGCAGTTACGTGGTCAATGAGCAGTTCTTC.

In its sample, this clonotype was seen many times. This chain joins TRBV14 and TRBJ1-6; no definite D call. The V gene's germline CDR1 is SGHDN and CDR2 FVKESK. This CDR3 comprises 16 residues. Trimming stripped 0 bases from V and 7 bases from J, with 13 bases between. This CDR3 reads CASSQDFSAANSPLHF. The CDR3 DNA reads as TGTGCCAGCAGCCAAGATTTCAGTGCCGCAAATTCACCCCTCCACTTT.

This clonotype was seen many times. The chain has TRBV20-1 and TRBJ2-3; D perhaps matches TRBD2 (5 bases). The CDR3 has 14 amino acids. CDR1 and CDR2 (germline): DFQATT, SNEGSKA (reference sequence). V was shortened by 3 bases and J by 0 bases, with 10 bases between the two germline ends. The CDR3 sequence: CSARDFPSTDTQYF. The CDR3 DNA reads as TGCAGTGCTAGGGACTTTCCTAGCACAGATACGCAGTATTTT.

CDR3 DNA sequence: TGTGCCAGCAGTTTAGCCTGGTCCTCCTACGAGCAGTACTTC. It translates to CASSLAWSSYEQYF. The chain combines TRBV12-3 or TRBV12-4 with TRBJ2-7; D is ambiguous. V was clipped by 0 bases and J by 0 bases, with 6 bases between them. This CDR3 contains 14 residues.

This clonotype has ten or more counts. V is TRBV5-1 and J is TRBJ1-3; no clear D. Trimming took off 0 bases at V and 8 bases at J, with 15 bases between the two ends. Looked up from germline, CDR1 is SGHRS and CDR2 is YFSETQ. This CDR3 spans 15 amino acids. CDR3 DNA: TGCGCCAGCAGCTTGGTCGGGTCCCGAGAGGACACCATATATTTT. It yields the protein CASSLVGSREDTIYF.

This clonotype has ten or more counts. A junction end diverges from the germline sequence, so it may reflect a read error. CDR3 sequence (DNA): TGTGCCAGCAGCTTGGGGCAGGGGATCACCGGGGAGCTGTTTTTT. The encoded protein is CASSLGQGITGELFF. The chain joins TRBV5-1 to TRBJ2-2; maybe TRBD1 (6 bases). Germline CDR1 SGHRS, CDR2 YFSETQ. This CDR3 region has 15 residues.

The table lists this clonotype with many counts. This CDR3 reads CASSWTGLEQYF. CDR3 in DNA: TGTGCCAGCAGCTGGACAGGGCTCGAGCAGTACTTC. This chain uses TRBV5-6 with TRBJ2-7; 8 bases align to TRBD1. Looked up from germline, CDR1 is SGHDT and CDR2 is YYEEEE. V was pared by 3 bases and J by 6 bases, with 2 bases of the junction left unmatched. CDR3 length: 12 residues.